Presented here are 20 T cell receptor beta chains from one specimen sequenced in a study of blood T cell repertoires in COVID-19. The assay was immunoSEQ multiplex PCR, and TCRdb's table has in-frame clones only and misses some. The data contain about 220,000 clones, roughly 89% of them seen just once; the ten biggest clones take up just over 2.5%. Sequencing input: PBMCs or T cells enriched from blood (not recorded which). The receptors originated from a woman aged 25 to 39 with acute COVID-19.

The chain recombines TRBV5-1 with TRBJ1-1, with a possible D match to TRBD1 (5 bases). The germline gives CDR1 SGHRS, CDR2 YFSETQ. The V and J ends lost 0 bases and 4 bases respectively, with 13 bases between them. The CDR3 runs to 15 residues. The CDR3 loop reads CASSLVEGQATEAFF. The CDR3 nucleotides read TGCGCCAGCAGCTTGGTGGAGGGGCAAGCCACTGAAGCTTTCTTT.

The chain has TRBV9 and TRBJ2-5; D is uncertain. With 0 bases removed from V and 5 bases from J, the gap between germline ends came to 8 bases. Germline V CDR1 and CDR2: SGDLS, YYNGEE. CDR3 length: 13 amino acids. DNA of the CDR3: TGTGCCAGCAGCGTAGGGAGAAGGGAGACCCAGTACTTC. It encodes CASSVGRRETQYF.

CDR3 in DNA: TGCGCCAGCAGCTTGGTTGGACAGTACTCCTATGGCTACACCTTC. This translates into CASSLVGQYSYGYTF. The chain combines TRBV5-1 with TRBJ1-2; D may be TRBD1 (6 bases). Germline-derived CDR1 and CDR2 are SGHRS and YFSETQ. The CDR3 extends over 15 amino acids. V was cut by 0 bases and J by 4 bases, with 13 bases left in between.

The CDR3 DNA is TGTGCCAGCTCACCCTTTGTGGGGGTAGCGGAAAGCACAGATACGCAGTATTTT. This translates into CASSPFVGVAESTDTQYF. The V and J genes are TRBV18 and TRBJ2-3; a possible D gene is TRBD2 (6 bases). V lost 3 bases to trimming and J lost 0 bases, with 19 bases between them. The CDR3 is 18 amino acids. The germline gives CDR1 KGHSH, CDR2 LQKENI.

V and J are TRBV19 and TRBJ1-1, with D possibly being TRBD1 (5 bases). V was trimmed by 6 bases and J by 1 base, leaving 6 bases between them. Germline V CDR1 and CDR2: LNHDA, SQIVND (reference sequence). The CDR3 contains 12 residues. CDR3 sequence reads: CASRGQNTEAFF. CDR3 bases: TGTGCCAGTAGAGGACAGAACACTGAAGCTTTCTTT.

The chain recombines TRBV3-1 (or the pseudogene TRBV3-2) with TRBJ1-5, with TRBD1 as a possible D gene (6 bases). Trimming left V 0 bases short and J 0 bases short, with 12 bases between. The CDR3 sequence is 17 residues long. CDR1 LGHDT and CDR2 YNNKEL come from the germline V gene (reference sequence). The CDR3 DNA is TGTGCCAGCAGCCAAGAAGGGGACATGGATAGCAATCAGCCCCAGCATTTT. Its protein is CASSQEGDMDSNQPQHF.

The V gene is TRBV11-1, the J gene TRBJ2-1; 7 bases align to TRBD2. The length of the CDR3 is 15 residues. The J segment lost 1 base and the V segment lost 1 base, leaving 1 base of the junction unmatched. Germline lookup yields CDR1 SGHAT and CDR2 FQDESV (reference sequence). CDR3 nucleotides: TGTGCCAGCAGCTTAGGCGGGGGATCCTACAATGAGCAGTTCTTC. Translating gives CASSLGGGSYNEQFF.

The chain recombines TRBV4-3 with TRBJ2-3, with D perhaps matching TRBD2 (7 bases). Per germline, CDR1 LGHNA and CDR2 YSLEER. V lost 4 bases and J 0 bases, leaving 20 bases between the germline ends. The CDR3 spans 18 residues. CDR3 coding DNA: TGCGCCAGCAGCCGGGACATCACTAGGCGGGGGAGCACAGATACGCAGTATTTT. Translating it yields CASSRDITRRGSTDTQYF.

This chain connects TRBV4-1 to TRBJ2-7, with D hard to call. The V end lost 3 bases, the J end lost 3 bases, and 12 bases lay between the germline ends. From germline, CDR1 is MGHRA and CDR2 YSYEKL. The CDR3 has 14 amino acids. In DNA, the CDR3 is TGCGCCAGCAGCCATGGCCGGGTGAACTACGAGCAGTACTTC. It encodes CASSHGRVNYEQYF.

The J gene is TRBJ2-5, the V gene TRBV20-1; D is undetermined. The CDR3 runs 10 residues. V lost 4 bases, J lost 5 bases, and 5 bases lay in between. Germline loops: CDR1 DFQATT, CDR2 SNEGSKA (reference sequence). The CDR3 nucleotides are TGCAGTGCTAAAAGCGAGACCCAGTACTTC. Translated, it gives CSAKSETQYF.

This chain uses TRBV13 with TRBJ1-3; D remains ambiguous. Germline V gene data show CDR1 as PRHDT and CDR2 as FYEKMQ (reference sequence). Trimming removed 7 bases at V and 0 bases at J, with 10 bases between. This CDR3 is built from 14 residues. CDR3 in amino acids: CASTGETSGNTIYF. CDR3 coding DNA: TGTGCCAGCACTGGGGAGACCTCTGGAAACACCATATATTTT.

The rearrangement joins TRBV5-1 to TRBJ1-2; D perhaps matches TRBD1 (5 bases). Trimming took off 0 bases at V and 4 bases at J, with 13 bases between the two ends. Germline V gene data show CDR1 as SGHRS and CDR2 as YFSETQ. The length of the CDR3 is 15 residues. The CDR3 region has the DNA TGCGCCAGCAGCTTGGGGGTACAGGCGTCCTATGGCTACACCTTC. Translating it yields CASSLGVQASYGYTF. The full variable domain, its missing parts supplied by reference TRBV5-1 and TRBJ1-2, is KAGVTQTPRYLIKTRGQQVTLSCSPISGHRSVSWYQQTPGQGLQFLFEYFSETQRNKGNFPGRFSGRQFSNSRSEMNVSTLELGDSALYLCASSLGVQASYGYTFGSGTRLTVV.

This clone turned up a few times. The chain combines TRBV19 with TRBJ2-7, with 11 bases matching TRBD2. Per germline, CDR1 LNHDA and CDR2 SQIVND (reference sequence). Trimming took 5 bases from V and 6 from J; bases not matched to a gene: 9. The CDR3 has 15 amino acids. The CDR3 DNA reads TGTGCCAGTAGTCAGACTAGCGGGGATCTTCTCGAGCAGTACTTC. Its translation: CASSQTSGDLLEQYF.

This clone was recorded once. The rearrangement joins TRBV10-3 to TRBJ1-1; the match to TRBD1 covers 8 bases. Germline V gene sequence: CDR1 ENHRY, CDR2 SYGVKD. Trimming removed 9 bases from V and 7 bases from J; junction bases left unmatched: 4. The CDR3 loop spans 11 amino acids. CDR3 coding DNA: TGTGCCATAAGACAGGGGCGTGAAGCTTTCTTT. It yields the protein CAIRQGREAFF.

The chain uses TRBV5-1 and TRBJ2-5; D not certain. The CDR3 spans 14 residues. The germline V gene encodes CDR1 SGHRS and CDR2 YFSETQ. Trimming stripped 2 bases from V and 0 bases from J, with 8 bases between. Here the CDR3 DNA reads TGCGCCAGCAGCTTAACGGGTTACCAAGAGACCCAGTACTTC. Amino acids: CASSLTGYQETQYF.

The chain couples TRBV13 to TRBJ1-5; no clear D. Trimming cost V 5 bases and J 3 bases, with 5 bases left between them. This CDR3 is 12 amino acids long. Germline V gene sequence: CDR1 PRHDT, CDR2 FYEKMQ (reference sequence). CDR3 amino acids: CASSVLNQPQHF. The CDR3 coding sequence is TGTGCCAGCAGCGTACTCAATCAGCCCCAGCATTTT.

The genes are TRBV30 and TRBJ1-3; tentatively, D is TRBD1 (5 bases). This CDR3 has 16 residues. Per germline, CDR1 GTSNPN and CDR2 SVGIG (reference sequence). Between the trimmed V and J ends, which lost 2 bases and 3 bases, there was a span of 17 bases. The CDR3 DNA reads as TGTGCCTGGAGTCCAGGCCGACAGTTCGTTGGAAACACCATATATTTT. Translated, it gives CAWSPGRQFVGNTIYF.

This chain uses TRBV6-5 with TRBJ2-3; no reliable D call. The CDR3 contains 13 residues. Germline V CDR1 and CDR2: MNHEY, SVGAGI. V was shortened by 6 bases and J by 2 bases, with 9 bases between the two germline ends. The CDR3 sequence is CASRWSYTDTQYF. The CDR3 nucleotides read TGTGCCAGCAGGTGGTCCTACACAGATACGCAGTATTTT.

Turning to this clone: The sample holds other DNA sequences that translate to the same CDR3. This chain links TRBV29-1 with TRBJ1-5; tentatively, D is TRBD1 (5 bases). The CDR3 spans 12 residues. The V gene's germline CDR1 is SQVTM and CDR2 ANQGSEA. Trimming cost V 4 bases and J 2 bases, with 6 bases left between them. The CDR3: CSVGGGNQPQHF. In nucleotides, the CDR3 is TGCAGCGTTGGGGGGGGCAATCAGCCCCAGCATTTT.

The DNA of the CDR3 is TGTGCCAGCAGCGAAGACAGGGACTACGAGCAGTACTTC. It translates to CASSEDRDYEQYF. The J gene is TRBJ2-7, the V gene TRBV9; the match to TRBD1 covers 7 bases. The germline V gene has CDR1 SGDLS and CDR2 YYNGEE. CDR3 length: 13 amino acids. With V trimmed by 3 bases and J by 3 bases, 3 bases remained unmatched.